This T cell receptor (beta chain) derives from a study of control samples from healthy donors and cancer patients. Using immunoSEQ multiplex PCR, the repertoire was profiled, and TCRdb retains in-frame clones only, with some absent. The table has 390,000 or so clones, 80% to 95% seen once. Germline V gene lookup returns CDR1 MNHEY and CDR2 SVGAGI. Trimming left V 7 bases short and J 1 base short, with 16 bases between. The length of the CDR3 is 15 residues. Input material: PBMCs. This sequence was found in a middle-aged man with head and neck cancer. The rearrangement uses TRBV6-5 and TRBJ1-1; D is perhaps TRBD1 (6 bases). CDR3 DNA sequence: TGTGCCAGCAAGACGGGGGCAACTACGAACACTGAAGCTTTCTTT. This translates into CASKTGATTNTEAFF.